The next 8 T cell receptor beta chains were all read from a single sample in a study of cytomegalovirus exposure and HLA in healthy donors. A multiplex PCR was run with 60 Vbeta primers and 13 Jbeta primers. TCRdb's table, derived via immunoSEQ multiplex PCR, lists solely in-frame clones and lacks some. The profile covers under 250,000 clones, with approximately 84% appearing a single time and 0.24% taken by the ten largest. Sequencing used PBMCs. Every receptor here comes from a girl aged 2-10 years in good health and CMV-seronegative.

The gene calls are TRBV5-1 and TRBJ1-1; 7 positions agree with TRBD1. This CDR3 spans 14 amino acids. CDR1 is SGHRS, CDR2 YFSETQ, per germline. V dropped 4 bases and J dropped 1; count of bases not matched to a gene: 4. The CDR3 DNA reads TGCGCCAGCAGCATTGGGACAGCGAACACTGAAGCTTTCTTT. It translates to CASSIGTANTEAFF.

This chain connects TRBV7-2 to TRBJ2-5; TRBD2 matches 12 bases. Germline CDR1 is SGHTA and CDR2 is FQGNSA. The CDR3 totals 15 residues. The V and J ends lost 4 bases and 1 base, in that order; junction bases with no gene match: 1. The CDR3: CASSSLAGGQETQYF. The DNA of the CDR3 is TGTGCCAGCAGCTCACTAGCGGGGGGCCAAGAGACCCAGTACTTC.

This rearrangement joins TRBV18 to TRBJ1-1, with 10 bases lining up with TRBD1. The CDR3 loop spans 16 amino acids. Germline values: CDR1 KGHSH, CDR2 LQKENI. V lost 3 bases and J lost 3; bases outside the gene matches: 7. Here the CDR3 reads CASSPTGGGPDTEAFF. DNA for the CDR3: TGTGCCAGCTCACCGACAGGGGGCGGCCCGGACACTGAAGCTTTCTTT.

The CDR3 DNA is TGTGCCAGTAGTATCCCCCGGGACAGCTATGGCTACACCTTC. It is translated as CASSIPRDSYGYTF. The V gene is TRBV19, the J gene TRBJ1-2; 7 bases are a match to TRBD1. This CDR3 contains 14 residues. Germline CDR1 is LNHDA and CDR2 is SQIVND (reference sequence). V shed 3 bases and J 4 bases; nucleotides not matched to a gene: 5.

J is TRBJ2-1 and V is TRBV7-9, with a weak D call TRBD2 (6 bases). V lost 5 bases, J lost 9 bases, and 11 bases lay in between. CDR1 is SEHNR and CDR2 is FQNEAQ in the germline V gene (reference sequence). This CDR3 region has 12 residues. The CDR3 bases are TGTGCCAGCAGCGGGGGGTCGAGTGAGCAGTTCTTC. It specifies CASSGGSSEQFF.

Only a few counts were recorded for this clone. The V call is TRBV5-1, the J call TRBJ2-5; D possibly corresponds to TRBD2 (5 bases). The CDR3 is made up of 13 amino acids. The germline V and J ends were trimmed by 0 bases and 4 bases, with 7 bases remaining between them. Germline V gives CDR1 SGHRS, CDR2 YFSETQ. CDR3 protein: CASSLGGRETQYF. The CDR3 DNA sequence: TGCGCCAGCAGCTTGGGAGGGCGAGAGACCCAGTACTTC.

The gene calls are TRBV5-6 and TRBJ2-1; 8 bases line up with TRBD2. J gave up 4 bases and V 4 bases, and 4 bases lay outside the gene matches. Germline loops: CDR1 SGHDT, CDR2 YYEEEE. The CDR3 runs to 14 residues. As DNA, the CDR3 is TGTGCCAGCAGCCGCGGGGGGTCATACAATGAGCAGTTCTTC. It yields the protein CASSRGGSYNEQFF.

CDR3 region: CASSFNQETQYF. As DNA, the CDR3 is TGTGCCAGCAGTTTTAATCAAGAGACCCAGTACTTC. The chain combines TRBV27 with TRBJ2-5, with no clear D. The CDR3 is made up of 12 amino acids. Per germline, CDR1 MNHEY and CDR2 SMNVEV (reference sequence). V gave up 3 bases and J gave up 2 bases, with 4 bases separating them.